Shown below are 5 T cell receptor beta chains from a single sample sequenced in a study of blood T cell repertoires in COVID-19. Produced via immunoSEQ multiplex PCR; TCRdb's table is partial and in-frame only. The table shows 25,000 to 35,000 clones, with approximately 80% occurring only once. Sequenced input: peripheral blood. Source of these receptors: a man between 65 and 79 years old with active COVID-19.

This rearrangement joins TRBV5-1 to TRBJ2-3, with D unclear. The germline V and J ends were trimmed by 0 bases and 4 bases, with 9 bases remaining between them. This CDR3 is built from 14 residues. Germline-derived CDR1 and CDR2 are SGHRS and YFSETQ. CDR3 DNA: TGCGCCAGCAGCTTGGGGCCCCCACCAGATACGCAGTATTTT. Amino acid sequence: CASSLGPPPDTQYF.

This chain uses TRBV5-4 with TRBJ2-2; TRBD2 agrees at 8 bases. The germline V gene encodes CDR1 SGHNT and CDR2 YYREEE (reference sequence). The junction had 2 bases not matched to a gene; V was cut back by 4 bases and J by 0 bases. The CDR3 spans 15 residues. The CDR3 loop reads CASSPGGTNTGELFF. CDR3 bases: TGTGCCAGCAGCCCGGGGGGGACGAACACCGGGGAGCTGTTTTTT.

The gene calls are TRBV28 and TRBJ2-7; the match to TRBD1 covers 10 bases. The V and J ends lost 7 bases and 2 bases, in that order; junction bases with no gene match: 11. CDR3 length: 16 residues. Germline loops: CDR1 MDHEN, CDR2 SYDVKM. CDR3 protein: CASTLGGTGVTYEQYF. CDR3 nucleotide sequence: TGTGCCAGCACCCTTGGCGGGACAGGGGTCACCTACGAGCAGTACTTC.

J is TRBJ1-5 and V is TRBV19, with 8 bases aligning to TRBD1. Germline V gene sequence: CDR1 LNHDA, CDR2 SQIVND (reference sequence). Losses at the gene ends were 6 bases for V and 0 bases for J; bases not matched to a gene: 7. The CDR3 consists of 16 residues. CDR3 sequence reads: CASRAGGGYSNQPQHF. The DNA of the CDR3 is TGTGCCAGTAGGGCAGGGGGCGGTTATAGCAATCAGCCCCAGCATTTT.

J is TRBJ1-1 and V is TRBV3-1 (or the pseudogene TRBV3-2); 7 nucleotides line up with TRBD1. The germline gives CDR1 LGHDT, CDR2 YNNKEL (reference sequence). Unmatched junction bases numbered 5, after V lost 5 bases and J lost 2 bases. This CDR3 has 14 amino acids. The CDR3 loop is CASSWGQFNTEAFF. In nucleotides, the CDR3 is TGTGCCAGCAGCTGGGGACAGTTTAACACTGAAGCTTTCTTT.